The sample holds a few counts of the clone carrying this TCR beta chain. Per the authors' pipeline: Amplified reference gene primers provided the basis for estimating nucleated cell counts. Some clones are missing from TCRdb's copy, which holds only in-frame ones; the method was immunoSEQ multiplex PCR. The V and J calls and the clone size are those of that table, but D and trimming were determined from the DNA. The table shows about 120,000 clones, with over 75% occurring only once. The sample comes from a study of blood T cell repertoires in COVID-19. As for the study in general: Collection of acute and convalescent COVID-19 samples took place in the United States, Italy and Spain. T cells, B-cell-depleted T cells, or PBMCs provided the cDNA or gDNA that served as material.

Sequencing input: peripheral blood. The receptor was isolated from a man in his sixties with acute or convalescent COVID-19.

The CDR3 protein is CASSISRGSTEAFF. CDR3 bases: TGTGCCAGCAGTATTTCCAGAGGATCCACTGAAGCTTTCTTT. The chain employs TRBV28 and TRBJ1-1; D remains ambiguous. Germline V CDR1 and CDR2: MDHEN, SYDVKM. Trimming left V 5 bases short and J 4 bases short, with 14 bases between. There are 14 residues in the CDR3.